The next 7 T cell receptor beta chains were all read from a single sample in a study of cytomegalovirus exposure and HLA in healthy donors. The PCR ran on 60 Vbeta and 13 Jbeta primers. The method was immunoSEQ multiplex PCR; TCRdb's version includes in-frame clones alone and lacks a portion of them. The data hold 65,000 to 95,000 clones, with 65% to 85% observed a single time. Sequenced sample: PBMCs. The receptors were gathered from a man aged 50 or older in good health and CMV-seronegative.

The V and J genes are TRBV27 and TRBJ1-1, with 8 nucleotides matching TRBD1. The CDR3 consists of 14 residues. Germline values: CDR1 MNHEY, CDR2 SMNVEV (reference sequence). After removal of 6 bases from V and 1 base from J, the junction contained 4 bases not matched to a gene. As DNA, the CDR3 is TGTGCCAGCAGGGTACAGGGGGGGAACACTGAAGCTTTCTTT. Protein product: CASRVQGGNTEAFF.

This clone has just one count. The chain joins TRBV27 to TRBJ2-1, with TRBD2 identical over 7 bases. Germline values: CDR1 MNHEY, CDR2 SMNVEV (reference sequence). The V segment lost 10 bases and the J segment 4 bases; nucleotides outside the gene matches: 13. The CDR3 totals 15 residues. CDR3 region: CATTWGRGRYNEQFF. DNA for the CDR3: TGTGCCACTACCTGGGGGAGGGGTCGATACAATGAGCAGTTCTTC.

V and J are TRBV7-2 and TRBJ2-1, with 13 nucleotides matching TRBD2. This CDR3 contains 16 residues. Germline V lookup: CDR1 SGHTA, CDR2 FQGNSA. The trim removed 4 bases at V and 2 bases at J, leaving 2 bases unmatched. The CDR3 region is CASSSGTSGTYNEQFF. The CDR3 DNA sequence: TGTGCCAGCAGCTCTGGGACTAGCGGGACCTACAATGAGCAGTTCTTC. Supplemented by reference TRBV7-2 and TRBJ2-1, the full variable domain reads GAGVSQSPSNKVTEKGKDVELRCDPISGHTALYWYRQSLGQGLEFLIYFQGNSAPDKSGLPSDRFSAERTGGSVSTLTIQRTQQEDSAVYLCASSSGTSGTYNEQFFGPGTRLTVL.

This clone was observed a few times. The chain uses TRBV10-3 and TRBJ1-6; no firm D call. V was cut by 4 bases and J by 0 bases, with 10 bases left in between. Looked up from germline, CDR1 is ENHRY and CDR2 is SYGVKD. The CDR3 is made up of 16 amino acids. The CDR3 spells CAISATESSYNSPLHF. The CDR3 DNA is TGTGCCATCAGTGCGACTGAGAGCTCCTATAATTCACCCCTCCACTTT.

The chain joins TRBV7-2 to TRBJ1-1, with D possibly being TRBD1 (6 bases). CDR3 length equals 14 residues. Deletions cut 5 bases from V and 5 bases from J, with 15 bases between. Germline loops: CDR1 SGHTA, CDR2 FQGNSA. The CDR3 loop is CASSVKGGGTEAFF. CDR3 in DNA: TGTGCCAGCAGCGTGAAGGGAGGGGGAACTGAAGCTTTCTTT. The full variable domain, in which reference TRBV7-2 and TRBJ1-1 provide the parts outside the CDR3, is GAGVSQSPSNKVTEKGKDVELRCDPISGHTALYWYRQSLGQGLEFLIYFQGNSAPDKSGLPSDRFSAERTGGSVSTLTIQRTQQEDSAVYLCASSVKGGGTEAFFGQGTRLTVV.

V is TRBV6-6 and J is TRBJ2-7, with D perhaps matching TRBD2 (5 bases). V lost 0 bases to trimming and J lost 6 bases, with 12 bases between them. The CDR3 is 14 amino acids. CDR1 and CDR2 from the germline V gene are MNHNY and SVGAGI (reference sequence). CDR3 nucleotide sequence: TGTGCCAGCAGTTACTCGACTGGGGAGAGCGAGCAGTACTTC. Protein sequence: CASSYSTGESEQYF.

This chain links TRBV9 with TRBJ2-5, with 7 bases identical to TRBD1. Trimming took 3 bases from V and 3 from J; bases not matched to a gene: 11. From germline, CDR1 is SGDLS and CDR2 YYNGEE. This CDR3 has 16 amino acids. The CDR3 sequence: CASSDDVWDRKETQYF. The DNA of the CDR3 is TGTGCCAGCAGCGACGACGTGTGGGACAGAAAAGAGACCCAGTACTTC.